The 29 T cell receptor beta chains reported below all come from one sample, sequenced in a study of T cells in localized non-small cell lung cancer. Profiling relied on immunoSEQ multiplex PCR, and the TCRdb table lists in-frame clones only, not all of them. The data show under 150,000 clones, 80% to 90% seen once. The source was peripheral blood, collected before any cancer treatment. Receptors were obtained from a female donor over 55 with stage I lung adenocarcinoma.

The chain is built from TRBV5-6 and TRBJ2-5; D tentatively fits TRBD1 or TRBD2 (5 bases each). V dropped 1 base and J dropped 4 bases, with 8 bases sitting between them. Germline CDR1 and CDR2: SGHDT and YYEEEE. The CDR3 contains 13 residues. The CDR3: CASSLLGRETQYF. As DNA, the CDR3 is TGTGCCAGCAGCTTGCTGGGACGAGAGACCCAGTACTTC.

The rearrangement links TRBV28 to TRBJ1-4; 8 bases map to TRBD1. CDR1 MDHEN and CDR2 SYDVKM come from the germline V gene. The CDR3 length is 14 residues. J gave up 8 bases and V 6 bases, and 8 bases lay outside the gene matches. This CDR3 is CASSPGGAREKLFF. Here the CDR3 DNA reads TGTGCCAGCAGCCCAGGGGGCGCGAGAGAAAAACTGTTTTTT.

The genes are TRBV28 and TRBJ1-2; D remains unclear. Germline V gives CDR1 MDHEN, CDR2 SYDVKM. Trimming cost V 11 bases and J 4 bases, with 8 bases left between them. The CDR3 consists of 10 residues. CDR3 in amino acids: CAVRGYGYTF. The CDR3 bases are TGTGCCGTACGAGGCTATGGCTACACCTTC.

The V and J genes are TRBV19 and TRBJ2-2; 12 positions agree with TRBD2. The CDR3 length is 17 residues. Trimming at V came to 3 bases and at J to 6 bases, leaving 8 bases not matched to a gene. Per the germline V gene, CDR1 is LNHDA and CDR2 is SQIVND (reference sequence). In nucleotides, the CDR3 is TGTGCCAGTAGTATCCGACTAGCGGGAGACGCCCCCGGGGAGCTGTTTTTT. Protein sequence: CASSIRLAGDAPGELFF.

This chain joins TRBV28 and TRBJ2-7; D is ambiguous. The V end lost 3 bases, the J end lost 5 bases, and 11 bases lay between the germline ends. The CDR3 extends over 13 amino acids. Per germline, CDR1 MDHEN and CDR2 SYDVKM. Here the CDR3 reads CASSFRRLDEQYF. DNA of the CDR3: TGTGCCAGCAGTTTCCGACGACTCGACGAGCAGTACTTC.

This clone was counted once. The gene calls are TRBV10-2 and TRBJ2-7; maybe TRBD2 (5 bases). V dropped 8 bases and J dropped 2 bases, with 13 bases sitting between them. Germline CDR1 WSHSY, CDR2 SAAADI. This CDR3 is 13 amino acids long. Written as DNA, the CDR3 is TGCGCCAGCGGTTCGCTAGCCACCTACGAGCAGTACTTC. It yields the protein CASGSLATYEQYF.

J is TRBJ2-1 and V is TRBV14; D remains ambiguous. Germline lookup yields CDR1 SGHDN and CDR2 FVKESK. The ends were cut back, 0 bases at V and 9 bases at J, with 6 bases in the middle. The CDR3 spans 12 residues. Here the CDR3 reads CASSQDYGEQFF. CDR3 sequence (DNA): TGTGCCAGCAGCCAAGATTACGGTGAGCAGTTCTTC.

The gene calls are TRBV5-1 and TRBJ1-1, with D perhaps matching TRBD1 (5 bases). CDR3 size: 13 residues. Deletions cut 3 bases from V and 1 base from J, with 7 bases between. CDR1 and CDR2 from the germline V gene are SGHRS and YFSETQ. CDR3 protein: CASSWGSNTEAFF. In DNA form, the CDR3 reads TGCGCCAGCAGCTGGGGGTCGAACACTGAAGCTTTCTTT.

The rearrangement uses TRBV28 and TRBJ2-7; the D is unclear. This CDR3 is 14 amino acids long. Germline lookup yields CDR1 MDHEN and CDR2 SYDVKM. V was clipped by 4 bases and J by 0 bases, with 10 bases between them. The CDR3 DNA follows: TGTGCCAGCAGTTCCCCGGGCAGCTCCTACGAGCAGTACTTC. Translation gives CASSSPGSSYEQYF.

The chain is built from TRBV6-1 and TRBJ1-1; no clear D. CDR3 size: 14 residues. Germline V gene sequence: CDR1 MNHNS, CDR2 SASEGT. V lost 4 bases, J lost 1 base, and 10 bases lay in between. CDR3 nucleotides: TGTGCCAGCAGTGGCCTCCCCGGGAACACTGAAGCTTTCTTT. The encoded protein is CASSGLPGNTEAFF.

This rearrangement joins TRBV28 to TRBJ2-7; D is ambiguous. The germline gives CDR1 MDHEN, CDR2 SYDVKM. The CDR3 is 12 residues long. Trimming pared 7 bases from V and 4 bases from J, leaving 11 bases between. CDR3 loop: CASTSVEYEQYF. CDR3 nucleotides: TGTGCCAGCACCTCGGTGGAATACGAGCAGTACTTC.

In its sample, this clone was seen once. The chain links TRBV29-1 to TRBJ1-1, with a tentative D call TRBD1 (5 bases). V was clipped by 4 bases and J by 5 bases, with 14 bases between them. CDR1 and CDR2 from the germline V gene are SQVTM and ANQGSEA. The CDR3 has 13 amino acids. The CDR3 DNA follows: TGCAGCGTTGGCTACGCAGGGACGACTGAAGCTTTCTTT. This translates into CSVGYAGTTEAFF.

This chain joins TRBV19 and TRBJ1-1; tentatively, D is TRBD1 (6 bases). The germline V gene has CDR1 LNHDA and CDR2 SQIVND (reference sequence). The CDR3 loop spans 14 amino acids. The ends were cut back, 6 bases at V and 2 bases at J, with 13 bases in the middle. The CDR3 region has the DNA TGTGCCAGTAGGATTACAGGGACTAACACTGAAGCTTTCTTT. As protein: CASRITGTNTEAFF.

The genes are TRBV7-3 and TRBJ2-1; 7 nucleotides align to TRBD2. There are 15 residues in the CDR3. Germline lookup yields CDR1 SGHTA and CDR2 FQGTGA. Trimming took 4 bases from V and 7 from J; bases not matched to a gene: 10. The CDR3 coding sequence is TGTGCCAGCAGCTCCTCTAGCGGCTTATGGAATGAGCAGTTCTTC. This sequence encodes CASSSSSGLWNEQFF.

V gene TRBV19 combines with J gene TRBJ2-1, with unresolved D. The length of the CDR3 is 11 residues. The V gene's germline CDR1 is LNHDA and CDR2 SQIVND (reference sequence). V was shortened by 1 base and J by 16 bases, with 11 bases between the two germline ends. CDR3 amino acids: CASSIGSLHFF. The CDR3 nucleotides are TGTGCCAGTAGTATAGGGTCCCTTCACTTCTTC.

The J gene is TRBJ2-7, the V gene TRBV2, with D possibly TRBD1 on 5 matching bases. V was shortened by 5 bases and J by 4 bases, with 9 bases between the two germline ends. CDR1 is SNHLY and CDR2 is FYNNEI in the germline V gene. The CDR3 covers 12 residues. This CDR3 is CASSPSGYEQYF. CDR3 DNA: TGTGCCAGCAGTCCCTCAGGGTACGAGCAGTACTTC. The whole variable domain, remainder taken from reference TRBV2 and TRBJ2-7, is EPEVTQTPSHQVTQMGQEVILRCVPISNHLYFYWYRQILGQKVEFLVSFYNNEISEKSEIFDDQFSVERPDGSNFTLKIRSTKLEDSAMYFCASSPSGYEQYFGPGTRLTVT.

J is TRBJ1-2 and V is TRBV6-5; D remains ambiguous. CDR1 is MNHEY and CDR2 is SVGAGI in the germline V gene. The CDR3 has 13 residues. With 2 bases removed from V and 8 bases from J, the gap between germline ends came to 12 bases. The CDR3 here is CASSYRSGRGYTF. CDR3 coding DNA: TGTGCCAGCAGTTACAGGTCGGGTAGAGGCTACACCTTC.

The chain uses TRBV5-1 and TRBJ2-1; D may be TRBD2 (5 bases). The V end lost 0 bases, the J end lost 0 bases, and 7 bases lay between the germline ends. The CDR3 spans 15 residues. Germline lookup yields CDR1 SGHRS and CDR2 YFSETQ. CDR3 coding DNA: TGCGCCAGCAGCTTGGCAGCGGTCTCCTACAATGAGCAGTTCTTC. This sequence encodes CASSLAAVSYNEQFF.

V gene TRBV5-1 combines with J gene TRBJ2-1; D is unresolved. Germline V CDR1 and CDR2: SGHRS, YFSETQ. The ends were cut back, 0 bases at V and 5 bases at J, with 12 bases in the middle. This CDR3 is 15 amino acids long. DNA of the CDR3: TGCGCCAGCAGCTTGGTGGCGGTATCCAACAATGAGCAGTTCTTC. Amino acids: CASSLVAVSNNEQFF.

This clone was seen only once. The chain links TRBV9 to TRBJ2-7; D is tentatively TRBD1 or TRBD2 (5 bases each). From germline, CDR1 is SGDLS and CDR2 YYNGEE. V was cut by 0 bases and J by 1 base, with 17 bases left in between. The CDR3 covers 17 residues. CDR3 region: CASSVGSGGVPSYEQYF. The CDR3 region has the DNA TGTGCCAGCAGCGTAGGATCTGGGGGTGTGCCTTCCTACGAGCAGTACTTC.

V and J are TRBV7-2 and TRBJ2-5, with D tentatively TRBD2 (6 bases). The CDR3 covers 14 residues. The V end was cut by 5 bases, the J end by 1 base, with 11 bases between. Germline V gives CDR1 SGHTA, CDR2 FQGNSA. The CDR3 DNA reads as TGTGCCAGCAGCCTTTTAGCGGTCCAAGAGACCCAGTACTTC. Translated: CASSLLAVQETQYF.

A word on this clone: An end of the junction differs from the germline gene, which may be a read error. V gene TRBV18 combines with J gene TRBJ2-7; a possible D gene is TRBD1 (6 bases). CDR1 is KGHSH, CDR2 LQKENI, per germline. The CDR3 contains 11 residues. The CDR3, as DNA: TGTGCCAGCTCACCTCACATCAGGGGCGACTTC. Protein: CASSPHIRGDF. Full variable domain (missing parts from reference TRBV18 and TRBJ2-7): NAGVMQNPRHLVRRRGQEARLRCSPMKGHSHVYWYRQLPEEGLKFMVYLQKENIIDESGMPKERFSAEFPKEGPSILRIQQVVRGDSAAYFCASSPHIRGDFGPGTRLTVT.

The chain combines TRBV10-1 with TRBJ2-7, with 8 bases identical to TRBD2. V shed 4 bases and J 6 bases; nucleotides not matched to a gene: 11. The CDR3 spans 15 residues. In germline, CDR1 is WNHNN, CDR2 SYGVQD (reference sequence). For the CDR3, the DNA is TGCGCCAGCAGTGGAACCGGGACTAGTGTGGCCGAGCAGTACTTC. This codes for CASSGTGTSVAEQYF.

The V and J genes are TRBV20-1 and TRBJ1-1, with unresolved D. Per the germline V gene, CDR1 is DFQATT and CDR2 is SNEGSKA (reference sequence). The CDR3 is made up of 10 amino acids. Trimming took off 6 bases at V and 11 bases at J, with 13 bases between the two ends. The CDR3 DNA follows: TGCAGTGCCAGGACGGTTGAGGCTTTCTTT. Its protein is CSARTVEAFF.

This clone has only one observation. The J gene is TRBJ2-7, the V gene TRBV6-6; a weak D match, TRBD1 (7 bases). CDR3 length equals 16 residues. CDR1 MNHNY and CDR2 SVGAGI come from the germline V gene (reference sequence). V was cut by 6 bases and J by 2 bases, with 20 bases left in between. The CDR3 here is CASSPIRGGGPYEQYF. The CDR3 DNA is TGTGCCAGCAGCCCTATCCGCGGAGGGGGCCCCTACGAGCAGTACTTC.

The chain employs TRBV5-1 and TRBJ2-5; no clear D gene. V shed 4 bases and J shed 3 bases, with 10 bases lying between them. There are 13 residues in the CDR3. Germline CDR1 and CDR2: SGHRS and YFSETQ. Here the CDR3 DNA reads TGCGCCAGCAGCGTCGGGTCAGAAGAGACCCAGTACTTC. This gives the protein CASSVGSEETQYF.

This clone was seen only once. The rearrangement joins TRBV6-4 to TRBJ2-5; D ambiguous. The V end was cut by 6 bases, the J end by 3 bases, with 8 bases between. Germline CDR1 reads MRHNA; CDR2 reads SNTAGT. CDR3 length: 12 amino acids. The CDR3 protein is CASSAVKETQYF. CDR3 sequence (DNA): TGTGCCAGCAGCGCCGTGAAAGAGACCCAGTACTTC.

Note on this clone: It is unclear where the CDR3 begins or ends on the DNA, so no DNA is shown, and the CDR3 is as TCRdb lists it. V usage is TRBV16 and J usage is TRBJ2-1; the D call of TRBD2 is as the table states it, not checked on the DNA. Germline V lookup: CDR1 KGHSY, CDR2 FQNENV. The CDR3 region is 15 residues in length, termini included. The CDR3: CASSQSLQRYNEQFF.

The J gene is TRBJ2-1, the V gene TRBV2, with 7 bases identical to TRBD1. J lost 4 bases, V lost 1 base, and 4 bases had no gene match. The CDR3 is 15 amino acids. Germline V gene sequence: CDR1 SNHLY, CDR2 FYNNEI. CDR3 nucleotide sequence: TGTGCCAGCAGTGAAGATCGACAGGGTTACAATGAGCAGTTCTTC. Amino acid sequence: CASSEDRQGYNEQFF.